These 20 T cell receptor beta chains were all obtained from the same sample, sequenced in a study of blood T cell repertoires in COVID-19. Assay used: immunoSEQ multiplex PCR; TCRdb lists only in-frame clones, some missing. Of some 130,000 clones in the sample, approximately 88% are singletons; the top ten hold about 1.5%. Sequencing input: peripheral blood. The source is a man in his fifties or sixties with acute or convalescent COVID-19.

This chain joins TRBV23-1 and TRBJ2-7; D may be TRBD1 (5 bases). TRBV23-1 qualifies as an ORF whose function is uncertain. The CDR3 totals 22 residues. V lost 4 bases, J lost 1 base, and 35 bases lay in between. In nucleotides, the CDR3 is TGCGCCAGCAGTCGATCACAGACAGATCCCTCCTTCGGCGCATCTTGTTCCTACGAGCAGTACTTC. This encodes CASSRSQTDPSFGASCSYEQYF.

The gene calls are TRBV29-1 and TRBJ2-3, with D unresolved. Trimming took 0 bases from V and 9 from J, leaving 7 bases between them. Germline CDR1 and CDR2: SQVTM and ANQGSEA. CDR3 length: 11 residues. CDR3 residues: CSVEDPPTQYF. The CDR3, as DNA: TGCAGCGTTGAAGATCCTCCCACGCAGTATTTT.

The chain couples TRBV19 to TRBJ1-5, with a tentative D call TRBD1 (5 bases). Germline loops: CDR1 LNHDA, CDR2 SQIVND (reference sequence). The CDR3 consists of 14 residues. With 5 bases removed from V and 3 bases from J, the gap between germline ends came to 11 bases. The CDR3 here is CASSDRDYNQPQHF. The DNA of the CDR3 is TGTGCCAGTAGTGACCGGGACTACAATCAGCCCCAGCATTTT.

The CDR3 loop reads CASSLGLFFTDTQYF. The CDR3 DNA reads as TGTGCCAGCAGCTTGGGACTGTTCTTCACAGATACGCAGTATTTT. This chain links TRBV7-2 with TRBJ2-3; possible D gene TRBD2, 6 bases. The CDR3 has 15 residues. V was pared by 3 bases and J by 2 bases, with 12 bases between. Germline assignment: CDR1 SGHTA and CDR2 FQGNSA. The full variable domain, completed using reference TRBV7-2 and TRBJ2-3, is GAGVSQSPSNKVTEKGKDVELRCDPISGHTALYWYRQSLGQGLEFLIYFQGNSAPDKSGLPSDRFSAERTGGSVSTLTIQRTQQEDSAVYLCASSLGLFFTDTQYFGPGTRLTVL.

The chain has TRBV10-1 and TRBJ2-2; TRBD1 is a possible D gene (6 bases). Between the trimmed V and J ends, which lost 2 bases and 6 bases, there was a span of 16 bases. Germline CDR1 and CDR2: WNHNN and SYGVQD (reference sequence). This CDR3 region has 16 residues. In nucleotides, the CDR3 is TGCGCCAGCAGTGAGCTCGGTCAGGGGAGAGCCGGGGAGCTGTTTTTT. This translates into CASSELGQGRAGELFF.

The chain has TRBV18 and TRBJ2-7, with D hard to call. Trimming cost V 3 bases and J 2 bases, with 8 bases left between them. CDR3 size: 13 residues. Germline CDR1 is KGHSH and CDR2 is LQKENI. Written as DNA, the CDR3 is TGTGCCAGCTCACCTAGACAAACCTACGAGCAGTACTTC. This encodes CASSPRQTYEQYF.

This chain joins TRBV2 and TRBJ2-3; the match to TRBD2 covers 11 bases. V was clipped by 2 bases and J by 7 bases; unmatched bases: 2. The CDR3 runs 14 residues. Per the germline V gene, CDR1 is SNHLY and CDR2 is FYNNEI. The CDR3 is CASSETSGGNTQYF. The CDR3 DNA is TGTGCCAGCAGTGAAACTAGCGGGGGAAATACGCAGTATTTT.

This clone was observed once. The CDR3 nucleotides are TGTGCCAGCAGGGACAGGGGGCCCTATAATTCACCCCTCCACTTT. This codes for CASRDRGPYNSPLHF. This chain joins TRBV6-5 and TRBJ1-6; 11 bases line up with TRBD1. The CDR3 is 15 amino acids. Germline trimming cut 6 bases from V and 2 bases from J; bases unmatched to any gene: 0. Germline V gene data show CDR1 as MNHEY and CDR2 as SVGAGI.

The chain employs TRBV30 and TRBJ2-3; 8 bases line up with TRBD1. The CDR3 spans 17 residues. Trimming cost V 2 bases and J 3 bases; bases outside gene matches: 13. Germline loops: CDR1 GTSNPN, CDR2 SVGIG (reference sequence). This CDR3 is CAWSPGPGQGLTDTQYF. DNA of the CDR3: TGTGCCTGGAGTCCCGGCCCTGGACAGGGCTTAACAGATACGCAGTATTTT.

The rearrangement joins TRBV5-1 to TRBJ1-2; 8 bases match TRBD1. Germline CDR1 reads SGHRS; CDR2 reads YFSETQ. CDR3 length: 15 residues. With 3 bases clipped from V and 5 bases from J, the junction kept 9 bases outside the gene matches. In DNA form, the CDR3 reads TGCGCCAGCAGCTACAAAAGGACAGGGAGATATGGCTACACCTTC. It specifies CASSYKRTGRYGYTF.

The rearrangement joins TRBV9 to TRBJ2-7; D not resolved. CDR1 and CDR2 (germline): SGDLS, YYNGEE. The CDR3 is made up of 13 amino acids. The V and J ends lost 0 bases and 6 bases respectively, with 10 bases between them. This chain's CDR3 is CASSVGSESEQYF. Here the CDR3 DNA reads TGTGCCAGCAGCGTAGGTTCCGAGTCCGAGCAGTACTTC.

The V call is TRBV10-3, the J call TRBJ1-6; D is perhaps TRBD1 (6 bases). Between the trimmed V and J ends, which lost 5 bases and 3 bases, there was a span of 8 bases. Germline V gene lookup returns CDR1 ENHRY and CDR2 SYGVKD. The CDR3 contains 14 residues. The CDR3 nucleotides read TGTGCCATCAGTACAGGGAACTATAATTCACCCCTCCACTTT. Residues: CAISTGNYNSPLHF.

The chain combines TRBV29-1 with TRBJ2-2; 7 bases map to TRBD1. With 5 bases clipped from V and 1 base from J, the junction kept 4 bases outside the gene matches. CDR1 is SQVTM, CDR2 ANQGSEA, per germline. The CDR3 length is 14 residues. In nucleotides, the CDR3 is TGCAGCGTTCGTCGACAGGGGAACACCGGGGAGCTGTTTTTT. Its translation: CSVRRQGNTGELFF.

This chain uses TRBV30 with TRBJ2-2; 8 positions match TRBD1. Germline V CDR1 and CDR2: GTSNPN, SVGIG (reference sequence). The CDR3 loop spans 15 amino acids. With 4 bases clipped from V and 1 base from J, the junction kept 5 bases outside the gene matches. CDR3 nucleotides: TGTGCCTGGAACATCGGACAGGGGAACACCGGGGAGCTGTTTTTT. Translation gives CAWNIGQGNTGELFF. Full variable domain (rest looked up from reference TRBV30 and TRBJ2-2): SQTIHQWPATLVQPVGSPLSLECTVEGTSNPNLYWYRQAAGRGLQLLFYSVGIGQISSEVPQNLSASRPQDRQFILSSKKLLLSDSGFYLCAWNIGQGNTGELFFGEGSRLTVL.

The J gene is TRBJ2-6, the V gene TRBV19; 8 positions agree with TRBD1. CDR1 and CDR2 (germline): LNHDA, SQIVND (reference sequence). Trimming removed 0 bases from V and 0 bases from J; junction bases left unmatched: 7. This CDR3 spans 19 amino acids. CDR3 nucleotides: TGTGCCAGTAGTATAGAGTCAGGGGGCGCAGACTCTGGGGCCAACGTCCTGACTTTC. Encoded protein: CASSIESGGADSGANVLTF.

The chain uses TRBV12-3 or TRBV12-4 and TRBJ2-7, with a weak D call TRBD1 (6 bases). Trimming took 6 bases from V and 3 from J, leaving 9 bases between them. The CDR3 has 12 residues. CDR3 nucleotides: TGTGCCAGCAGCCCACAGGGCTACGAGCAGTACTTC. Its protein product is CASSPQGYEQYF.

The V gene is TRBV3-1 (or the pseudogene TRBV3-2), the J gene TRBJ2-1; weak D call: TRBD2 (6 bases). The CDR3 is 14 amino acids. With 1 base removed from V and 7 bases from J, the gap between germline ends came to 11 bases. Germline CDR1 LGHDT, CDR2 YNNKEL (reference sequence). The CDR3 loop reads CASSQAGVRNEQFF. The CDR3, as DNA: TGTGCCAGCAGCCAAGCGGGAGTACGGAATGAGCAGTTCTTC.

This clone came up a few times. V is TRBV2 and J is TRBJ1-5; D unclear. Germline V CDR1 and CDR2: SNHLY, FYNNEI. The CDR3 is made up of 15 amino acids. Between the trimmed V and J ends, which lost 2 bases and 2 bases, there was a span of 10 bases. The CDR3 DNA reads TGTGCCAGCAGTGAACGTGGGCTCGGCAATCAGCCCCAGCATTTT. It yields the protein CASSERGLGNQPQHF.

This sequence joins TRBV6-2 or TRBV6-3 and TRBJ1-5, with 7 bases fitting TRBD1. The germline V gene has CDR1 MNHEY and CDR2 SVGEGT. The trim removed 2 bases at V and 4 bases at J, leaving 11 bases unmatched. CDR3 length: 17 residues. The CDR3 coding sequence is TGTGCCAGCAGTTACGAGTCTGGGACAGCTGTTAATCAGCCCCAGCATTTT. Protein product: CASSYESGTAVNQPQHF.

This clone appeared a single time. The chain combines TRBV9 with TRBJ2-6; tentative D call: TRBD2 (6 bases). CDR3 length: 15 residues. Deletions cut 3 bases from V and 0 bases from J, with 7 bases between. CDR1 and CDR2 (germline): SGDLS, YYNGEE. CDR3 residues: CASSDGSSGANVLTF. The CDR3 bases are TGTGCCAGCAGCGACGGGAGCTCTGGGGCCAACGTCCTGACTTTC. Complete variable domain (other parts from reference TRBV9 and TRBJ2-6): DSGVTQTPKHLITATGQRVTLRCSPRSGDLSVYWYQQSLDQGLQFLIQYYNGEERAKGNILERFSAQQFPDLHSELNLSSLELGDSALYFCASSDGSSGANVLTFGAGSRLTVL.